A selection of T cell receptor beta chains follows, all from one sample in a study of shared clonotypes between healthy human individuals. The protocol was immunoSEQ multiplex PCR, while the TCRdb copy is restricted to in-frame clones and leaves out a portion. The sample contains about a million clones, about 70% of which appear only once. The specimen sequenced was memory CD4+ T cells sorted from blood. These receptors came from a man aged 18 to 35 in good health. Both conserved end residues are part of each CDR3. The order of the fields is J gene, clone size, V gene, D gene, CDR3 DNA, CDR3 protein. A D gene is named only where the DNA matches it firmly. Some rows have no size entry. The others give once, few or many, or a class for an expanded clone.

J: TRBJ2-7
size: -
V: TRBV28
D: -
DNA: TGTGCCAGCACTCCCTGGCAGGGGGGCCTCGAGCAGTACTTC
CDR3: CASTPWQGGLEQYF

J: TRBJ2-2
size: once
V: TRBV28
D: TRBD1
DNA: TGTGCCAGCAGAGGAGACAGGGGGCGCACCGGGGAGCTGTTTTTT
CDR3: CASRGDRGRTGELFF

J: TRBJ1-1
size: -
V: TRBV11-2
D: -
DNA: TGTGCCAGCAGCCAGGGAGGGGGTGAAGCTTTCTTT
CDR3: CASSQGGGEAFF

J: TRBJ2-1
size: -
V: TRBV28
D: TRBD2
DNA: TGTGCCAGCAGTTTATATTCTAGCGGGATGGGCAATGAGCAGTTCTTC
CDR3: CASSLYSSGMGNEQFF

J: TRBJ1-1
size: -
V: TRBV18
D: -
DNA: TGTGCCAGCTCACCACCGTCCGCAGGGTCCACTGAAGCTTTCTTT
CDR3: CASSPPSAGSTEAFF

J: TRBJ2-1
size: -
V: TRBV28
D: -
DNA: TGTGCCAGCAATAAGCAGCCCACATGTGAGCAGTTCTTC
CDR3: CASNKQPTCEQFF

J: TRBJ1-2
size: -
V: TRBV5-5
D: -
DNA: TGTGCCAGCAGCTTGGGAGGGGCTGCTAACTATGGCTACACCTTC
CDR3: CASSLGGAANYGYTF

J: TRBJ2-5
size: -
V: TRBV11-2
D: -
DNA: TGTGCCAGCAGCCGCATGAATCATCAAGAGACCCAGTACTTC
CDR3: CASSRMNHQETQYF

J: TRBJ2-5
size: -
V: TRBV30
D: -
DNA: TGTGCCTGGTCCCTCGCTGTCAGGGGAGGGACCCAGTACTTC
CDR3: CAWSLAVRGGTQYF

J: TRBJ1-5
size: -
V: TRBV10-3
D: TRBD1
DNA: TGTGCCATCAGTGAGATCCCTTTTACAGGGGGGAGCAATCAGCCCCAGCATTTT
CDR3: CAISEIPFTGGSNQPQHF

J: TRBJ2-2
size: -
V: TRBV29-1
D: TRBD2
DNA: TGCAGCGTTCACCTAAGGACTAGCGGCTTGAACACCGGGGAGCTGTTTTTT
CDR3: CSVHLRTSGLNTGELFF

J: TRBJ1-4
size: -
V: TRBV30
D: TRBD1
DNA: TGTGCCTGGAGGCGGCAGGGGGCCGGAGGAGAAAAACTGTTTTTT
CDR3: CAWRRQGAGGEKLFF

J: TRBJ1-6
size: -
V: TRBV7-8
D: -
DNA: TGTGCCAGCAGCTATGGCTTTTCCCCCTCCTATAATTCACCCCTCCACTTT
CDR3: CASSYGFSPSYNSPLHF

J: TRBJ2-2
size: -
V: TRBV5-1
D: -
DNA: TGCGCCAGCAGCTTGGACAGACGGGGCACCGGGGAGCTGTTTTTT
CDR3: CASSLDRRGTGELFF

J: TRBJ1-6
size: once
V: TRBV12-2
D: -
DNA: TGTGCAAGTCGCCCCTTTCCCCAGGGGTGGGATTCACCCCTCCACTTT
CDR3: CASRPFPQGWDSPLHF

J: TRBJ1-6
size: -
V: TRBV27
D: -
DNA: TGTGCCAGCAGTTTAAGGCCCCCGCAGGGCGGTAATTCACCCCTCCACTTT
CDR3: CASSLRPPQGGNSPLHF

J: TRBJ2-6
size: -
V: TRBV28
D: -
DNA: TGTGCCAGCCTCCGGGGAAGGTCTACTGGGGCCAACGTCCTGACTTTC
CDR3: CASLRGRSTGANVLTF

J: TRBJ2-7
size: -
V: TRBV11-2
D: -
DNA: TGTGCCAGCAGCTCGGGACCCACCATCTACGAGCAGTACTTC
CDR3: CASSSGPTIYEQYF

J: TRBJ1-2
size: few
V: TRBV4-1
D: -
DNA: TGCGCCAGCAGCCACCCCGGACGTGGCAGGGAGAACTATGGCTACACCTTC
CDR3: CASSHPGRGRENYGYTF

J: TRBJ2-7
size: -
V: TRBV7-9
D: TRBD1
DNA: TGTGCCAGCAGCGAAGGGACAGGCAAGTACTTC
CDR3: CASSEGTGKYF

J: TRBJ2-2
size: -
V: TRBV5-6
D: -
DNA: TGTGCCAGCCGGCAAAGGGGCAGCACCGGGGAGCTGTTTTTT
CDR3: CASRQRGSTGELFF

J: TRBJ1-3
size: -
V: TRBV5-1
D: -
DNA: TGCGCCAGCAGCTTGTCTGGGACAACTGGAAACACCATATATTTT
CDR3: CASSLSGTTGNTIYF